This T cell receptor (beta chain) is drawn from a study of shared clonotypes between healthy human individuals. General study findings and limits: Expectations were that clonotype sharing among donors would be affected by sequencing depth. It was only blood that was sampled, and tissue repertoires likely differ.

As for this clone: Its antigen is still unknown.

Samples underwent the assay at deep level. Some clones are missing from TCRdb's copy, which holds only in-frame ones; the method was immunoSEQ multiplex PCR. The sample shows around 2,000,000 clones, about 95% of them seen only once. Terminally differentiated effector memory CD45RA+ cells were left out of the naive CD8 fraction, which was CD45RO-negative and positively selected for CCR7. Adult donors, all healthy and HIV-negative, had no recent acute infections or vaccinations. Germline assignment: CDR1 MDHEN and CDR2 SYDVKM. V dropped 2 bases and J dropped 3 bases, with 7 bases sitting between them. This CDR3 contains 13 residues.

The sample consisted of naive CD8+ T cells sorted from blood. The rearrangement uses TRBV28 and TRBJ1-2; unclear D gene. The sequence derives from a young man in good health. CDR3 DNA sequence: TGTGCCAGCAGTTTACGGGGTTACTATGGCTACACCTTC. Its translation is CASSLRGYYGYTF.